The rows below give T cell receptor beta chains drawn from one sample of a study of shared clonotypes between healthy human individuals. The protocol was immunoSEQ multiplex PCR, while the TCRdb copy is restricted to in-frame clones and leaves out a portion. The sample records about 1.9 million clones, 85% to 95% being singletons. The source material was naive CD8+ T cells from PBMCs. These receptors were obtained from a man aged 18-30 years in good health. Some clones in this sample may be carry-over from other donors' samples. Both conserved end residues are part of each CDR3. A D gene is named only where the DNA matches it firmly. A clone size is listed for some rows: how often the clone was seen (once, few, many), or a class if it is expanded.

>.|TRBJ2-1|TRBV19|.
TGTGCCAGTACCTCAGGGGGGGCCGTCTACAATGAGCAGTTCTTC
CASTSGGAVYNEQFF
>.|TRBJ2-2|TRBV28|TRBD1
TGTGCCAGCAGTTCAGGGGGGAACACCGGGGAGCTGTTTTTT
CASSSGGNTGELFF
>.|TRBJ2-3|TRBV28|.
TGTGCCAGCAGTCCAGGGGTCGCAGGGAGAAGAGCGAGAGATACGCAGTATTTT
CASSPGVAGRRARDTQYF
>.|TRBJ2-7|TRBV21-1|.
TGTGCCAGCAGCAAAGCGCTGGCTCCCGATCGTTACGAGCAGTACTTC
CASSKALAPDRYEQYF
>.|TRBJ2-1|TRBV9|TRBD1
TGTGCCAGCAGCGTAGAGGAGGGCAGGGGGCTTATCGATGAGCAGTTCTTC
CASSVEEGRGLIDEQFF
>.|TRBJ2-5|TRBV27|TRBD1
TGTGCCAGCAGATCGGGACAGTCGTCGTACCAAGAGACCCAGTACTTC
CASRSGQSSYQETQYF
>.|TRBJ1-5|TRBV27|.
TGTGCCAGCAGTTTATCGGCGGCAATGAGCAATCAGCCCCAGCATTTT
CASSLSAAMSNQPQHF
>.|TRBJ1-1|TRBV5-1|TRBD1
TGCGCCAGCAGCGAGGACAGGGTCATCTTGGACACTGAAGCTTTCTTT
CASSEDRVILDTEAFF
>.|TRBJ2-1|TRBV5-6|.
TGTGCCAGCAGCGGGATCGGGGCCAATGAGCAGTTCTTC
CASSGIGANEQFF
>.|TRBJ2-7|TRBV7-9|TRBD1
TGTGCCAGCAGCTTAGGTAGGGGGCAACTACAATACGAGCAGTACTTC
CASSLGRGQLQYEQYF
>.|TRBJ2-1|TRBV27|TRBD2
TGTGCCAGCAGCCTTATGGGACTAGGGGGGGGCAATGAGCAGTTCTTC
CASSLMGLGGGNEQFF
>.|TRBJ1-5|TRBV4-2|TRBD1
TGTGCCAGCAGCCAGCCACGGAGGGACAGGGAGATTAACGCCCAGCATTTT
CASSQPRRDREINAQHF
>few|TRBJ1-1|TRBV2|.
TGTGCCAGCAGTCTAGACAGGAACTTT
CASSLDRNF
>.|TRBJ2-3|TRBV18|TRBD2
TGTGCCAGCTCACTCCAGACTAGCGGGAACGCAGATACGCAGTATTTT
CASSLQTSGNADTQYF
>.|TRBJ2-7|TRBV29-1|TRBD2
TGCAGCGTTGTTGTAGCGGGAATCTCCTACGAGCAGTACTTC
CSVVVAGISYEQYF
>.|TRBJ2-1|TRBV10-3|.
TGTGCCATCAGTGATCCCTCGGGGAGCTACAATGAGCAGTTCTTC
CAISDPSGSYNEQFF
>.|TRBJ2-2|TRBV4-1|TRBD1
TGCGCCAGCAGCCAACGGGACAGCCTCGCGAACACCGGGGAGCTGTTTTTT
CASSQRDSLANTGELFF
>.|TRBJ2-7|TRBV27|TRBD1
TGTGCCAGCAGTAATAGTGGGACAGGGGGGTTCTACGAGCAGTACTTC
CASSNSGTGGFYEQYF
>.|TRBJ2-1|TRBV6-5|.
TGTGCCAGCAGTTACTCGTTCGGAAGCTCCTACAATGAGCAGTTCTTC
CASSYSFGSSYNEQFF
>.|TRBJ2-5|TRBV7-9|.
TGTGCCAGCAGCGTGTGGGACCCCTCCCAAGAGACCCAGTACTTC
CASSVWDPSQETQYF
>.|TRBJ1-5|TRBV18|TRBD1
TGTGCCAGCTCACCATCGACGACAGGGGATGTCTTCGATCAGCCCCAGCATTTT
CASSPSTTGDVFDQPQHF
>.|TRBJ2-1|TRBV7-9|TRBD2
TGTGCCAGCAGCTCCGGGGGGTATAATGAGCAGTTCTTC
CASSSGGYNEQFF
>.|TRBJ2-5|TRBV9|TRBD1
TGTGCCAGCAGCGTAGCCGGGACAGGGGGTGAGACCCAGTACTTC
CASSVAGTGGETQYF
>.|TRBJ2-3|TRBV4-2|TRBD2
TGTGCCAGCAGCCAAGAGTCTGGACTAGCGGGGAGCACAGATACGCAGTATTTT
CASSQESGLAGSTDTQYF
>.|TRBJ2-3|TRBV11-2|.
TGTGCCAGCAGCTTAGGATGGCGGAACACAGATACGCAGTATTTT
CASSLGWRNTDTQYF
>.|TRBJ1-2|TRBV15|TRBD1
TGTGCCACCAGCAGCGACCGCGTGGGACAGGGTTATGGCTACACCTTC
CATSSDRVGQGYGYTF
>.|TRBJ2-3|TRBV15|.
TGTGCCACCAGCAGTCCTTCTTCCCCAGATACGCAGTATTTT
CATSSPSSPDTQYF
>.|TRBJ2-2|TRBV7-9|TRBD2
TGTGCCAGCAGCCCAAAATCCGGGACTAGCCAGAACACCGGGGAGCTGTTTTTT
CASSPKSGTSQNTGELFF
>.|TRBJ2-7|TRBV15|.
TGTGCCACCAGCATTGGCGGGGTCTCCTACGAGCAGTACTTC
CATSIGGVSYEQYF
>.|TRBJ2-7|TRBV7-9|.
TGTGCCAGCAGCTTGTCGGACTACTACGGATTGGTGTTC
CASSLSDYYGLVF
>.|TRBJ1-2|TRBV28|.
TGTGCCAGCAGTCACGGGACGGTCTATGGCTACACCTTC
CASSHGTVYGYTF
>.|TRBJ1-5|TRBV9|.
TGTGCCAGCAGCGGGGGTTCAAGCTCTACTCAGCCCCAGCATTTT
CASSGGSSSTQPQHF
>.|TRBJ2-1|TRBV29-1|.
TGCAGCGTTTATGAGCGGAGCTCCTACAATGAGCAGTTCTTC
CSVYERSSYNEQFF
>.|TRBJ1-3|TRBV4-1|TRBD1
TGCGCCAGCAGCCAGATAGGGGGACAGGGGGCTGGAAACACCATATATTTT
CASSQIGGQGAGNTIYF
>.|TRBJ2-7|TRBV7-9|TRBD1
TGTGCCAGCAGCTTAGTAGGGACAGGGGGGTACGAGCAGTACTTC
CASSLVGTGGYEQYF
>.|TRBJ1-4|TRBV2|TRBD1
TGTGCCAGCAGCCAGCACCCGGAGGACAGGGGGTTGGCTAATGAAAAACTGTTTTTT
CASSQHPEDRGLANEKLFF
>.|TRBJ2-7|TRBV11-2|.
TGTGCCAGCAGCTTAAAGGTAGTCGAGCAGTACTTC
CASSLKVVEQYF
>.|TRBJ2-7|TRBV5-6|.
TGTGCCAGCAGCTTGGCTCCTGGGACGGCCTACGAGCAGTACTTC
CASSLAPGTAYEQYF
>.|TRBJ1-2|TRBV28|.
TGTGCCAGCAGTGCCTGGAAGGGAGGGGATGGCTACACCTTC
CASSAWKGGDGYTF
>.|TRBJ2-1|TRBV10-3|.
TGTGCCATCAGTGAAGCGGCCCCCCGGGACAATGAGCAGTTCTTC
CAISEAAPRDNEQFF
>once|TRBJ2-7|TRBV21-1|.
TGTGCCAGCAGCAAAGCCAAAAAAGACAGGGTTTTCCCCTACGAGCAGTACTTC
CASSKAKKDRVFPYEQYF
>.|TRBJ1-1|TRBV5-5|.
TGTGCCAGCAGCTTGGGGGATAACACTGAAGCTTTCTTT
CASSLGDNTEAFF
>.|TRBJ1-1|TRBV5-6|.
TGTGCCAGCAGCTTGGATCAGGGCTTCATGAACACTGAAGCTTTCTTT
CASSLDQGFMNTEAFF
>.|TRBJ2-7|TRBV6-6|.
TGTGCCAGCAGTTACACCTTTCTGGGCGAGCAGTACTTC
CASSYTFLGEQYF
>.|TRBJ2-1|TRBV7-8|.
TGTGCCAGCAGCCCTTACCGAACCTACAATGAGCAGTTCTTC
CASSPYRTYNEQFF